This T cell receptor (beta chain) was profiled in a study of blood T cell repertoires in COVID-19. Study as a whole: From T cells, B-cell-depleted T cells, or PBMCs came the material, which was cDNA or gDNA.

Produced via immunoSEQ multiplex PCR; TCRdb's table is partial and in-frame only. The data contain tens of thousands of clones, approximately 80% of them singletons. Trimming shortened V by 1 base and J by 0 bases, and 14 bases separated the two germline ends. This CDR3 is built from 17 residues. Germline-derived CDR1 and CDR2 are SEHNR and FQNEAQ (reference sequence). Sequencing was done on a sample of peripheral blood. The chain employs TRBV7-9 and TRBJ2-3; possibly TRBD2 for D (5 bases). This TCR came from a man between 65 and 80 years old who had recovered from COVID-19. CDR3 in amino acids: CASSLDPGRGSTDTQYF. The CDR3 DNA sequence: TGTGCCAGCAGCTTAGACCCGGGAAGAGGGAGCACAGATACGCAGTATTTT.